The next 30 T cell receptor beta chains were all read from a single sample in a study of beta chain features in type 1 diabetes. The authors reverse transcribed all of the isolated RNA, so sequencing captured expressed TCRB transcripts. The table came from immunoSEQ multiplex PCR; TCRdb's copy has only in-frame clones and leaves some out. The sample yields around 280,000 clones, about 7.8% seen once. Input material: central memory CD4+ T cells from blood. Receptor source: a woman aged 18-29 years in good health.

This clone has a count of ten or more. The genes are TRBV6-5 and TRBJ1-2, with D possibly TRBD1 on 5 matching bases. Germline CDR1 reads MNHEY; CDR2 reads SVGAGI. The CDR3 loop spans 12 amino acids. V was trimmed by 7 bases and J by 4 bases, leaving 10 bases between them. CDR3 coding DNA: TGTGCCAGCATCGACAGTCTCTATGGCTACACCTTC. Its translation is CASIDSLYGYTF.

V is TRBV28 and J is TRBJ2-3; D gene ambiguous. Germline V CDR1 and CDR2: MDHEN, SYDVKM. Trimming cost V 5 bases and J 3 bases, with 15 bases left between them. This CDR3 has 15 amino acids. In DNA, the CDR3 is TGTGCCAGCAGTCTACCCTTGGGGTTGACAGATACGCAGTATTTT. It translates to CASSLPLGLTDTQYF.

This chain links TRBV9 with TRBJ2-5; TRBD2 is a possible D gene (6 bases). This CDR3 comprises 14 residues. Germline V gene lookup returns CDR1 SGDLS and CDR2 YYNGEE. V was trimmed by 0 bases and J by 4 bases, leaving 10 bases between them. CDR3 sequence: CASSVGRGGETQYF. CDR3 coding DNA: TGTGCCAGCAGCGTAGGAAGGGGAGGAGAGACCCAGTACTTC.

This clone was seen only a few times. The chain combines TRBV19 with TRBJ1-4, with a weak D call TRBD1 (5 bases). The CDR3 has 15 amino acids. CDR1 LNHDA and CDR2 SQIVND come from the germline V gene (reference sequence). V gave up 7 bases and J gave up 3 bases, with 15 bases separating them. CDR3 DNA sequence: TGTGCCAGTAACCCCCCGGGGGAACCTAATGAAAAACTGTTTTTT. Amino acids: CASNPPGEPNEKLFF.

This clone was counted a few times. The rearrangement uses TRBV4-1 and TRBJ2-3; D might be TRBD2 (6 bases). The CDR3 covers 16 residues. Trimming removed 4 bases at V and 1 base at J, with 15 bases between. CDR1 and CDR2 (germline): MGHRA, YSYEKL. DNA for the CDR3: TGCGCCAGCAGCCCGGGTAGGACGGGGGGCACAGATACGCAGTATTTT. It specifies CASSPGRTGGTDTQYF.

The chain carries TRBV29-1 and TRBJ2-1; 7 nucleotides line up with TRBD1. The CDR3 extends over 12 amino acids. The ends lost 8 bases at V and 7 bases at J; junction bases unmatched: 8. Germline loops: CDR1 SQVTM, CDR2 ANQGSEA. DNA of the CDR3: TGCAGCTCCCGACAGGGTGGGAATGAGCAGTTCTTC. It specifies CSSRQGGNEQFF.

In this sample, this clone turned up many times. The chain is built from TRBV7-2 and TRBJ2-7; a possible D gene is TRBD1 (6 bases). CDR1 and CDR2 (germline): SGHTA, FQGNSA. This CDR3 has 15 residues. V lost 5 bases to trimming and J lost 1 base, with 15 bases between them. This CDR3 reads CASSHKQGPSYEQYV. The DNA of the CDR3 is TGTGCCAGCAGCCATAAACAGGGTCCGTCCTACGAGCAGTACGTC.

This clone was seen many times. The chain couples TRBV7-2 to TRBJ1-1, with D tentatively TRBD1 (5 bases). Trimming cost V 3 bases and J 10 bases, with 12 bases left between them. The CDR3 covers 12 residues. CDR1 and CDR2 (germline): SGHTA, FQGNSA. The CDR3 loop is CASSFLIRGAFF. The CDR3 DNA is TGTGCCAGCAGCTTTCTTATAAGGGGAGCTTTCTTT.

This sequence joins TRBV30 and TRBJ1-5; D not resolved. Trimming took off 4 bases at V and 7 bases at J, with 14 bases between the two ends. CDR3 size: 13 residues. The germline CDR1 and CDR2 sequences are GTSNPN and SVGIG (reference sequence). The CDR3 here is CAWNRGSGQPQHF. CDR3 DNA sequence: TGTGCCTGGAACCGTGGATCGGGGCAGCCCCAGCATTTT.

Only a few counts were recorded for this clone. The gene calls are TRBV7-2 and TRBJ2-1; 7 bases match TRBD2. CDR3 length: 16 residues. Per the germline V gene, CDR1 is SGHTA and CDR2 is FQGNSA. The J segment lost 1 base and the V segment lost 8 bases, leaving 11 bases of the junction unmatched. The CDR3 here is CASEVQAGASYNEQFF. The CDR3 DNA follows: TGTGCCAGCGAAGTGCAGGCGGGAGCGTCCTACAATGAGCAGTTCTTC.

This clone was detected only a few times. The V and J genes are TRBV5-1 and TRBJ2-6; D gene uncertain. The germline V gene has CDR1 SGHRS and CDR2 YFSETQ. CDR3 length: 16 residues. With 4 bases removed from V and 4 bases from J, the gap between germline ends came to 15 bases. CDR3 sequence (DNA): TGCGCCAGCAGCACCGATCCCTCTGTGGGGGCCAACGTCCTGACTTTC. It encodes CASSTDPSVGANVLTF.

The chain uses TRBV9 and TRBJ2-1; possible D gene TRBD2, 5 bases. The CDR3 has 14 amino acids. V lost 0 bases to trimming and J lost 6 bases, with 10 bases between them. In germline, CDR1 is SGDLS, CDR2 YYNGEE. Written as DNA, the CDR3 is TGTGCCAGCAGCGTAGATCCTAGCAGCAATGAGCAGTTCTTC. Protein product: CASSVDPSSNEQFF.

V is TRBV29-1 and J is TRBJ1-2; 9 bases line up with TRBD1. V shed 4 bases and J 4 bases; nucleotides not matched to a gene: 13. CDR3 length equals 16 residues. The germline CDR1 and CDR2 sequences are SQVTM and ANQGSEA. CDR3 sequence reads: CSVGRGGTGTLYGYTF. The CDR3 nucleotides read TGCAGCGTTGGAAGGGGGGGGACAGGGACCCTCTATGGCTACACCTTC.

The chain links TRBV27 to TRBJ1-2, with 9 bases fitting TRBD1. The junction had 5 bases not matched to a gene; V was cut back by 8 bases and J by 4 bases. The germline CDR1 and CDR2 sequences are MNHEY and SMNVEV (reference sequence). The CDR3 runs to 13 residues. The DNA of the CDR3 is TGTGCCAGCGCCCTGACAGGGGGCTATGGCTACACCTTC. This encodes CASALTGGYGYTF.

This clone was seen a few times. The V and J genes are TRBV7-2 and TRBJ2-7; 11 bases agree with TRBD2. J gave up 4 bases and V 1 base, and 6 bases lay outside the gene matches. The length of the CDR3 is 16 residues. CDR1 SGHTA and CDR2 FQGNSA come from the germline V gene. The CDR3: CASSLGTTSGSYEQYF. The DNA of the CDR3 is TGTGCCAGCAGCTTAGGGACTACTAGCGGGAGTTACGAGCAGTACTTC.

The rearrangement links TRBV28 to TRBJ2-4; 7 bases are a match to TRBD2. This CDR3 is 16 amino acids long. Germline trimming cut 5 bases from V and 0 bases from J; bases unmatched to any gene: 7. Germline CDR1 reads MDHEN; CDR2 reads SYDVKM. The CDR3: CASSRGLTIAKNIQYF. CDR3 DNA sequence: TGTGCCAGCAGTCGGGGACTAACCATAGCCAAAAACATTCAGTACTTC. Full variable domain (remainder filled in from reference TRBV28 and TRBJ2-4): DVKVTQSSRYLVKRTGEKVFLECVQDMDHENMFWYRQDPGLGLRLIYFSYDVKMKEKGDIPEGYSVSREKKERFSLILESASTNQTSMYLCASSRGLTIAKNIQYFGAGTRLSVL.

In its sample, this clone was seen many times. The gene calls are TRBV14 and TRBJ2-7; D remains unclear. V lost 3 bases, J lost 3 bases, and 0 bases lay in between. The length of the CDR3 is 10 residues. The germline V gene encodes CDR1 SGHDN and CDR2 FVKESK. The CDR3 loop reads CASSHYEQYF. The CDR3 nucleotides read TGTGCCAGCAGCCACTACGAGCAGTACTTC.

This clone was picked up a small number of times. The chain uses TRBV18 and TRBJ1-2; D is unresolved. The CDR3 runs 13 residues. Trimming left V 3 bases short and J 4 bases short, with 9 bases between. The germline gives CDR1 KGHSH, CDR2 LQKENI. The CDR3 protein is CASSPPSLYGYTF. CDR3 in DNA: TGTGCCAGCTCACCTCCCAGTCTCTATGGCTACACCTTC. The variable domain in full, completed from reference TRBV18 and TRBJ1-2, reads NAGVMQNPRHLVRRRGQEARLRCSPMKGHSHVYWYRQLPEEGLKFMVYLQKENIIDESGMPKERFSAEFPKEGPSILRIQQVVRGDSAAYFCASSPPSLYGYTFGSGTRLTVV.

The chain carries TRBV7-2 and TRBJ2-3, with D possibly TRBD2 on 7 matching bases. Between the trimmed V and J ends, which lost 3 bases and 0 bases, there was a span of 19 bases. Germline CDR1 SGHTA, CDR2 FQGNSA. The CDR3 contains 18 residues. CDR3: CASSLIGWGGGSTDTQYF. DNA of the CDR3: TGTGCCAGCAGCTTGATCGGTTGGGGGGGCGGTAGCACAGATACGCAGTATTTT. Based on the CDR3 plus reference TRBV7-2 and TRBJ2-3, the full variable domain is GAGVSQSPSNKVTEKGKDVELRCDPISGHTALYWYRQSLGQGLEFLIYFQGNSAPDKSGLPSDRFSAERTGGSVSTLTIQRTQQEDSAVYLCASSLIGWGGGSTDTQYFGPGTRLTVL.

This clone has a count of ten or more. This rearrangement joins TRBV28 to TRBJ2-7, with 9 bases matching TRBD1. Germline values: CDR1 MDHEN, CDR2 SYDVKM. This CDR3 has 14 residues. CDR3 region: CASSTGQGPYEQYV. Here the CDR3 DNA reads TGTGCCAGCAGTACCGGACAGGGGCCCTATGAGCAGTACGTC.

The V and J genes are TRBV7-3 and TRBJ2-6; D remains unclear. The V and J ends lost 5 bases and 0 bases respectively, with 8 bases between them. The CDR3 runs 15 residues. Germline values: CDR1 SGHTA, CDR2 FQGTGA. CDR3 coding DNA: TGTGCCAGCAGCCTACCGGGCTCTGGGGCCAACGTCCTGACTTTC. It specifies CASSLPGSGANVLTF.

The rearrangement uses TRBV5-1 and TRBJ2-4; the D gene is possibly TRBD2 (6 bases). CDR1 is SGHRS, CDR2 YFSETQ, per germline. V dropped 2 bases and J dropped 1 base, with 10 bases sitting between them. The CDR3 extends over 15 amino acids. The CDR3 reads CASSFNAGAKNIQYF. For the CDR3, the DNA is TGCGCCAGCAGCTTTAATGCGGGGGCCAAAAACATTCAGTACTTC.

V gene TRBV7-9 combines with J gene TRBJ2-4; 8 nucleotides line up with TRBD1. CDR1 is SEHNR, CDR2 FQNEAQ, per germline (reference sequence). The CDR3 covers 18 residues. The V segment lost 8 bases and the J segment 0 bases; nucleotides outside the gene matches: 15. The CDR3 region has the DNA TGTGCCAGCCGCCAATTTGGGACAGGAGCGCTAGCCAAAAACATTCAGTACTTC. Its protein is CASRQFGTGALAKNIQYF.

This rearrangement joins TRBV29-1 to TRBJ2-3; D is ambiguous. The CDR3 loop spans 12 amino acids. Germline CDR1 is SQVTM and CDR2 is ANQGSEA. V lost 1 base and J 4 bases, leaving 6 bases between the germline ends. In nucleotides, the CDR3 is TGCAGCGTTGAAGGGGCTTCAGATACGCAGTATTTT. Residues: CSVEGASDTQYF.

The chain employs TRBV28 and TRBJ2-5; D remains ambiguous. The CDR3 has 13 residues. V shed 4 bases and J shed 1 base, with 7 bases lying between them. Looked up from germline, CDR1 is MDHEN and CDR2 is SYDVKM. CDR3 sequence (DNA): TGTGCCAGCAGTTATCCGCGCCAAGAGACCCAGTACTTC. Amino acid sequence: CASSYPRQETQYF.

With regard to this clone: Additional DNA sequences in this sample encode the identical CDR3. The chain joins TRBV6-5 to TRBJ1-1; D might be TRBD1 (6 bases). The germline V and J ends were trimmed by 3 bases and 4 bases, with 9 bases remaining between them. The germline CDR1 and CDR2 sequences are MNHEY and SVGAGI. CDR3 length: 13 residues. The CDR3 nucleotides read TGTGCCAGCAGTTATGAGGGGGGCACTGAAGCTTTCTTT. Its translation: CASSYEGGTEAFF.

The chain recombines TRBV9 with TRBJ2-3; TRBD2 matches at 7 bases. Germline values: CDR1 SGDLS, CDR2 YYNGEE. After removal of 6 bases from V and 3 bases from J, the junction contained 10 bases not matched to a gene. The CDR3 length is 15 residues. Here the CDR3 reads CASKRAGDKTDTQYF. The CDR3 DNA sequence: TGTGCCAGCAAACGGGCGGGAGATAAAACAGATACGCAGTATTTT.

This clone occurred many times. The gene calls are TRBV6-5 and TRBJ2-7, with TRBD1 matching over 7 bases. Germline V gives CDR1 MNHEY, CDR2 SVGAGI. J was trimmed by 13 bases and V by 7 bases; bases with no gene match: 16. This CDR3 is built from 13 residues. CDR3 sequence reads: CASTLSPGQPSYF. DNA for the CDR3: TGTGCCAGCACCCTTTCACCGGGACAGCCCAGTTACTTC.

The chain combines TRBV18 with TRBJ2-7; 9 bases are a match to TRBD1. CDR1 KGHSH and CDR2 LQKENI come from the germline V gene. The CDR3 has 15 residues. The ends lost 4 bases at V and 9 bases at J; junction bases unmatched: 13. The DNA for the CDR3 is TGTGCCAGCTCACAGGGACAGGGAGTGACTATGGGGCAGTACGTC. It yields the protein CASSQGQGVTMGQYV.

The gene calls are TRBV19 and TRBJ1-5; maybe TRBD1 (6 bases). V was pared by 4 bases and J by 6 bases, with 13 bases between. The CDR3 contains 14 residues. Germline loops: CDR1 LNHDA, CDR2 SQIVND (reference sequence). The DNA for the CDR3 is TGTGCCAGTAGTACCGCAGGGGTAACTCAGCCCCAGCATTTT. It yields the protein CASSTAGVTQPQHF.